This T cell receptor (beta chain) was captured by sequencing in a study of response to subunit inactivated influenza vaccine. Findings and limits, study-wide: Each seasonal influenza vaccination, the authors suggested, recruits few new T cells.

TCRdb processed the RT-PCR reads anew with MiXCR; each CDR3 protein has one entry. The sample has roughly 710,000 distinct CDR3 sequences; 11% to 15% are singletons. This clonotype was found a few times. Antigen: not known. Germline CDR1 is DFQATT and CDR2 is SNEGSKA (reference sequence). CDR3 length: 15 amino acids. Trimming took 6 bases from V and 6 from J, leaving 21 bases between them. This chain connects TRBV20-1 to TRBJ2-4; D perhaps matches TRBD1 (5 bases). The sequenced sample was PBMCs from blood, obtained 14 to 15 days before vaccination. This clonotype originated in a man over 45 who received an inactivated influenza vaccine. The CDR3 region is CSAPAGRFNSNIQYF. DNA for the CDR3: TGCAGTGCCCCCGCAGGGCGTTTTAACTCAAACATTCAGTACTTC.